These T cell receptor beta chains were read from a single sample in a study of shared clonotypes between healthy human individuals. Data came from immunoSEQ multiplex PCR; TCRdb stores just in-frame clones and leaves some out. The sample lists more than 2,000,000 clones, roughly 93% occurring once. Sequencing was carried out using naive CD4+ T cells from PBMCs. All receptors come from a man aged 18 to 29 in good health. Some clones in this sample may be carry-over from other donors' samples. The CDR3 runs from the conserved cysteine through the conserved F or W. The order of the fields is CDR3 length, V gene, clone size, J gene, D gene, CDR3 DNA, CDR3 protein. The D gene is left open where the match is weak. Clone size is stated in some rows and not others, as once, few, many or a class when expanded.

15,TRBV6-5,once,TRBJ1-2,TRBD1,TGTGCCAGCAGTACCGGGACAGGGGGTCGGTATGGCTACACCTTC,CASSTGTGGRYGYTF
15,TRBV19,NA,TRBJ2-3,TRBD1,TGTGCCAGTAGTATGGTGGACAGGGTTTCATATACGCAGTATTTT,CASSMVDRVSYTQYF
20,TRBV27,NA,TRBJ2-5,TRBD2,TGTGCCAGCAGTTTACGCCTAGGGACTAGCGGGTCTTCACGGAAAGAGACCCAGTACTTC,CASSLRLGTSGSSRKETQYF
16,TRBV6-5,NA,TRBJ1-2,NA,TGTGCCAGCAGTTATGATAGGGGCGGAAAGTCATATGGCTACACCTTC,CASSYDRGGKSYGYTF
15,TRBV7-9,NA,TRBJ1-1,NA,TGTGCCAGCAGCCGTACAGGGACCCTGAACACTGAAGCTTTCTTT,CASSRTGTLNTEAFF
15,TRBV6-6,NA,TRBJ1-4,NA,TGTGCCAGCAGCGCCGCGACAGCCCCGACCTTAAAACTGTTTTTT,CASSAATAPTLKLFF
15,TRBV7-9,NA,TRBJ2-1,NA,TGTGCCAGCAGCTTTCCGGGACAACGTACGAATGAGCAGTTCTTC,CASSFPGQRTNEQFF
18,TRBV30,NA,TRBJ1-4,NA,TGTGCCTGGAGTGTACTAGCTGGCGTAGGGAGGGTGGACGAAAAACTGTTTTTT,CAWSVLAGVGRVDEKLFF
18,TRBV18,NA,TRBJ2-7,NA,TGTGCCAGCTCACCCCGAACTGGACACGAGGGGGGCACGGTCGAGCAGTACTTC,CASSPRTGHEGGTVEQYF
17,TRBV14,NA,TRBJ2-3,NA,TGTGCCAGCAGCCAGAGGTATGGCAGCGTTGGTACAGATACGCAGTATTTT,CASSQRYGSVGTDTQYF
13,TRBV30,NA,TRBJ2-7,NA,TGTGCCTGGAGTGGGGGCCCTGCATACGAGCAGTACTTC,CAWSGGPAYEQYF
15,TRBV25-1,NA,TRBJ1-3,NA,TGTGCCAGCAGTGATCCTCTGACAGTCTCAAACACCATATATTTT,CASSDPLTVSNTIYF
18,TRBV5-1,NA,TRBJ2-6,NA,TGCGCCAGCAGCTTGGGTGACGGGAAGCCCTCTGGGGCCAACGTCCTGACTTTC,CASSLGDGKPSGANVLTF
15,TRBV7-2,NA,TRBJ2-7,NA,TGTGCCAGCAGCTTGTACACGGGACAAGCCTACGAGCAGTACTTC,CASSLYTGQAYEQYF
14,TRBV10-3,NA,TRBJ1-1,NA,TGTGCCATCAGTGAGACAGGGAAGAACACTGAAGCTTTCTTT,CAISETGKNTEAFF
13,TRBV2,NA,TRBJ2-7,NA,TGTGCCAGCACCCAGGGACCAATCTACGAGCAGTACTTC,CASTQGPIYEQYF
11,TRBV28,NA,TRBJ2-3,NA,TGTGCCAGCAGTGAGAGAGATACGCAGTATTTT,CASSERDTQYF
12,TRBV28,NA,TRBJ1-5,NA,TGTGCCAGCAGCCGACCCTTTCAGCCCCAGCATTTT,CASSRPFQPQHF
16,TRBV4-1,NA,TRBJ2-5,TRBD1,TGCGCCAGCAGACACACGAGGGACAGGGCTCAAGAGACCCAGTACTTC,CASRHTRDRAQETQYF
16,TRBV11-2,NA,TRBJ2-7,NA,TGTGCCAGCAGCTTAGATCGAGGAGGGGTTGGCTACGAGCAGTACTTC,CASSLDRGGVGYEQYF
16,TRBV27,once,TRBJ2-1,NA,TGTGCCAGCAGTTTTATTGCGGGAACCTCCTACAATGAGCAGTTCTTC,CASSFIAGTSYNEQFF
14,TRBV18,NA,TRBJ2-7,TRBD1,TGTGCCAGCTCACCACAGGGGGCGAACTACGAGCAGTACTTC,CASSPQGANYEQYF
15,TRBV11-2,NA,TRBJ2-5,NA,TGTGCCAGCAGCTTAGATCTGTCGGGGCAAGAGACCCAGTACTTC,CASSLDLSGQETQYF
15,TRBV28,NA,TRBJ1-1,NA,TGTGCCAGCAGTTCGCCCAGCCTAGGGGGCACTGAAGCTTTCTTT,CASSSPSLGGTEAFF
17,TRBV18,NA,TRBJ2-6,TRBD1,TGTGCCAGCTCACCACTTAGTACAGGGGCCGGGGCCAACGTCCTGACTTTC,CASSPLSTGAGANVLTF
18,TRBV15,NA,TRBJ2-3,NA,TGTGCCACCAGCAGAGATAAGTCCAGGGCTAGATTTACAGATACGCAGTATTTT,CATSRDKSRARFTDTQYF
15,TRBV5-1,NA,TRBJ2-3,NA,TGCGCCAGCGGAAGGTGGCAGGACTTTCCAGATACGCAGTATTTT,CASGRWQDFPDTQYF
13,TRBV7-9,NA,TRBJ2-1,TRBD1,TGTGCCAGCAGCGACAGGGGCCACGATGAGCAGTTCTTC,CASSDRGHDEQFF
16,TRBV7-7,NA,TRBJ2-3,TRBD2,TGTGCCAGCAGCCGCCATGGGGGGAGGGGCACAGATACGCAGTATTTT,CASSRHGGRGTDTQYF
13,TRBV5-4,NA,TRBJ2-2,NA,TGTGCCAGCAGCTCACAGAACACCGGGGAGCTGTTTTTT,CASSSQNTGELFF
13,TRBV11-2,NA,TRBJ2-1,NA,TGTGCCAGCAGCAGGGACACCGGCAATGAGCAGTTCTTC,CASSRDTGNEQFF
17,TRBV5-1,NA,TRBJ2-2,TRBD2,TGCGCCAGCAGACCGGGACTAGCGGGATTTCTGGCCGGGGAGCTGTTTTTT,CASRPGLAGFLAGELFF
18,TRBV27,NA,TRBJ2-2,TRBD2,TGTGCCAGCAGTCTCCGTCCCGGACTAGCGGGACCCACCGGGGAGCTGTTTTTT,CASSLRPGLAGPTGELFF
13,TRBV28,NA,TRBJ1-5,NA,TGTGCCAGCAGCCGCACGGGGCTGCAGCCCCAGCATTTT,CASSRTGLQPQHF